The clone carrying this T cell receptor beta chain was found many times. Its target is not known. The CDR3 totals 12 residues. The germline V and J ends were trimmed by 5 bases and 5 bases, with 10 bases remaining between them. Per the germline V gene, CDR1 is SGHTA and CDR2 is FQGNSA. These data are taken from a study of T cell repertoires in cytomegalovirus infection. Study details: Based on public TCR beta signatures, there were indications of CMV infection and of a matching HLA type. Study results and caveats: HLA-C-restricted TCR beta clonotypes specific for CMV led the ex vivo response. Cumulative frequency of public TCR beta families picked out carriers of CMV plus the relevant HLA.

TCRdb passed the reads through MiXCR, listing each CDR3 protein once. The table has roughly 230,000 distinct CDR3 sequences, about 20% seen once. The chain links TRBV7-2 to TRBJ2-7; weak D call: TRBD1 (5 bases). The clonotype originates from a human donor in good health (CMV status not recorded). Some clones in this sample may be carry-over from other donors' samples. The sequencing sample was made of CD8+ T cells from PBMCs. The CDR3 here is CASSLGADEQYF. The CDR3 nucleotides read TGTGCCAGCAGCCTTGGGGCCGACGAGCAGTACTTC.